The entry below describes one T cell receptor beta chain. Other DNA sequences in the sample encode the same CDR3. CDR1 SGDLS and CDR2 YYNGEE come from the germline V gene. Trimming took 4 bases from V and 1 from J; bases not matched to a gene: 4. There are 14 residues in the CDR3. The data were taken from a study of blood T cell repertoires in COVID-19. In the original analysis: Estimates of nucleated cell counts were drawn from the amplification of reference gene primers. The table came from immunoSEQ multiplex PCR; TCRdb's copy has only in-frame clones and leaves some out. V and J calls and clone size are as listed in that table; D and trimming were resolved from the DNA. The data hold fewer than 55,000 clones, with approximately 84% observed a single time.

The TCR comes from a man aged 50-60 years with acute or convalescent COVID-19. The source material was peripheral blood. The V gene is TRBV9, the J gene TRBJ1-1; 7 bases are shared with TRBD1. The CDR3 sequence: CASSSRDRNTEAFF. CDR3 in DNA: TGTGCCAGCAGCTCCAGGGACAGGAACACTGAAGCTTTCTTT.